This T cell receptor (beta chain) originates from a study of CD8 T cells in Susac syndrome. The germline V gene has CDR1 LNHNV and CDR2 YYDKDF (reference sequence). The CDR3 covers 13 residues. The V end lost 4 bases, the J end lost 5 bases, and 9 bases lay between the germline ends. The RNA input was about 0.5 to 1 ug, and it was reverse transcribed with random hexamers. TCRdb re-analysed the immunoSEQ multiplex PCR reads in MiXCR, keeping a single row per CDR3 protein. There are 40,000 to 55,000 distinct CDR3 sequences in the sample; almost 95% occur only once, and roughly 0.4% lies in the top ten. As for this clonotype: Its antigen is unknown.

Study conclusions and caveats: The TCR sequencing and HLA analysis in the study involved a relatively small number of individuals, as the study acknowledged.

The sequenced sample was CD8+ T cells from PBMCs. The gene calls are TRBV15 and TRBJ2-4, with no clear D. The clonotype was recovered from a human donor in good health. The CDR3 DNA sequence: TGTGCCACCAGCATGAACAGCGAAAACATTCAGTACTTC. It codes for CATSMNSENIQYF.